A single sample is the source of the 24 T cell receptor beta chains below, sequenced in a study of cytomegalovirus exposure and HLA in healthy donors. Vbeta (60) and Jbeta (13) primers were used in the PCR. The protocol was immunoSEQ multiplex PCR, while the TCRdb copy is restricted to in-frame clones and leaves out a portion. This sample has more than 80,000 clones, with roughly 63% found just once. Material: PBMCs. The receptors here all came from a man between 45 and 60 years old in good health and CMV-seronegative.

This clone was seen more than once but under ten times. The V and J genes are TRBV11-2 and TRBJ1-5; D not resolved. The V gene's germline CDR1 is SGHAT and CDR2 FQNNGV. The CDR3 spans 14 residues. Trimming took 5 bases from V and 9 from J, leaving 17 bases between them. The CDR3 reads CASSPGEAGRPQHF. CDR3 in DNA: TGTGCCAGCAGCCCCGGAGAGGCCGGTCGGCCCCAGCATTTT.

A word on this clone: One end of the junction is discordant with germline, which a read error may explain. The J gene is TRBJ2-1, the V gene TRBV7-7; 9 bases agree with TRBD1. Germline V gene sequence: CDR1 SSHAT, CDR2 FNYEAQ (reference sequence). There are 14 residues in the CDR3. The CDR3 coding sequence is TGTGCTAGCAGCACCGGGACAGGGTTGAATGAGCAGTTCTTC. Its protein product is CASSTGTGLNEQFF.

This clone was observed a single time. The rearrangement uses TRBV4-3 and TRBJ2-5; 10 bases match TRBD2. The CDR3 has 17 residues. From germline, CDR1 is LGHNA and CDR2 YSLEER. J gave up 5 bases and V 1 base, and 10 bases lay outside the gene matches. This CDR3 reads CASSQGPILAGEETQYF. The CDR3 DNA follows: TGCGCCAGCAGCCAAGGCCCTATTCTAGCGGGGGAGGAGACCCAGTACTTC.

J is TRBJ1-1 and V is TRBV5-1, with D tentatively TRBD1 (6 bases). Per the germline V gene, CDR1 is SGHRS and CDR2 is YFSETQ. The CDR3 runs to 14 residues. Trimming removed 2 bases from V and 5 bases from J, with 13 bases in between. Written as DNA, the CDR3 is TGCGCCAGCAGCTTAGGCGACAGGCCGACTGAAGCTTTCTTT. It translates to CASSLGDRPTEAFF.

The rearrangement links TRBV5-1 to TRBJ2-1, with a possible D match to TRBD1 (6 bases). Germline CDR1 is SGHRS and CDR2 is YFSETQ. This CDR3 has 15 residues. The V end lost 0 bases, the J end lost 0 bases, and 7 bases lay between the germline ends. The CDR3 reads CASSLGGLSYNEQFF. CDR3 DNA sequence: TGCGCCAGCAGCTTGGGGGGGCTCTCCTACAATGAGCAGTTCTTC.

This clone has more than one count but fewer than ten. Other DNA sequences in the sample encode the same CDR3. The chain employs TRBV9 and TRBJ2-5; 7 positions agree with TRBD2. The germline CDR1 and CDR2 sequences are SGDLS and YYNGEE. This CDR3 is built from 15 residues. With V trimmed by 0 bases and J by 5 bases, 7 bases remained unmatched. The CDR3 coding sequence is TGTGCCAGCAGCGTAGGAGCGGGGCCGGTGGAGACCCAGTACTTC. Encoded protein: CASSVGAGPVETQYF.

This clone was seen more than once but under ten times. This chain connects TRBV7-8 to TRBJ2-7; D remains ambiguous. This CDR3 contains 13 residues. V lost 2 bases and J 5 bases, leaving 10 bases between the germline ends. Per the germline V gene, CDR1 is SGHVS and CDR2 is FQNEAQ. This chain's CDR3 is CASSLIRLNEQYF. In DNA form, the CDR3 reads TGTGCCAGCAGCTTAATTCGGTTAAACGAGCAGTACTTC.

J is TRBJ2-1 and V is TRBV6-4, with TRBD1 matching over 11 bases. CDR1 is MRHNA, CDR2 SNTAGT, per germline. This CDR3 comprises 15 residues. The V segment lost 0 bases and the J segment 7 bases; nucleotides outside the gene matches: 2. The CDR3: CASSDSDRGPNEQFF. The CDR3 DNA reads as TGTGCCAGCAGTGACTCGGACAGGGGGCCGAATGAGCAGTTCTTC.

The chain couples TRBV4-2 to TRBJ2-1; the D is unclear. CDR3 length: 11 residues. The V gene lost 4 bases and the J gene lost 8 bases, with 6 bases spanning the gap. Germline CDR1 LGHNA, CDR2 YNFKEQ. The CDR3 spells CASSLGDEQFF. CDR3 sequence (DNA): TGTGCCAGCAGCCTGGGCGATGAGCAGTTCTTC.

The chain combines TRBV7-8 with TRBJ1-1; 9 bases are shared with TRBD1. Germline CDR1 and CDR2: SGHVS and FQNEAQ. The V and J ends lost 1 base and 5 bases, in that order; junction bases with no gene match: 5. The CDR3 is made up of 15 amino acids. DNA of the CDR3: TGTGCCAGCAGCTTAGGACGGACAGGGGTGACTGAAGCTTTCTTT. This gives the protein CASSLGRTGVTEAFF.

In DNA form, the CDR3 reads TGTGCCAGCAGTCCAGCGTCCCACGGGACAGACTATGGCTACACCTTC. It yields the protein CASSPASHGTDYGYTF. The rearrangement uses TRBV27 and TRBJ1-2; 7 bases agree with TRBD1. Germline V gene lookup returns CDR1 MNHEY and CDR2 SMNVEV (reference sequence). The CDR3 spans 16 residues. The V segment lost 5 bases and the J segment 3 bases; nucleotides outside the gene matches: 12.

This chain links TRBV7-2 with TRBJ1-5, with D possibly TRBD1 on 5 matching bases. CDR3 length: 16 residues. V shed 5 bases and J shed 9 bases, with 23 bases lying between them. Germline values: CDR1 SGHTA, CDR2 FQGNSA. The CDR3 spells CASSPWSWPQGSPQHF. CDR3 DNA: TGTGCCAGCAGCCCCTGGTCTTGGCCCCAGGGCTCGCCCCAGCATTTT.

V and J are TRBV29-1 and TRBJ1-2; D might be TRBD1 (5 bases). Trimming took 1 base from V and 4 from J, leaving 10 bases between them. This CDR3 is built from 13 residues. In germline, CDR1 is SQVTM, CDR2 ANQGSEA. CDR3 protein: CSVEGQFGYGYTF. The DNA of the CDR3 is TGCAGCGTTGAAGGACAGTTTGGCTATGGCTACACCTTC.

The gene calls are TRBV6-5 and TRBJ2-1; TRBD1 agrees at 11 bases. V lost 0 bases and J lost 8; bases outside the gene matches: 3. This CDR3 has 15 amino acids. The V gene's germline CDR1 is MNHEY and CDR2 SVGAGI. DNA of the CDR3: TGTGCCAGCAGTTACTCGGACAGGGGGCTTTATGAGCAGTTCTTC. Protein product: CASSYSDRGLYEQFF.

The chain links TRBV30 to TRBJ2-3; no definite D call. Germline V CDR1 and CDR2: GTSNPN, SVGIG (reference sequence). CDR3 length equals 9 residues. V gave up 7 bases and J gave up 10 bases, with 9 bases separating them. This CDR3 is CALQISQYF. The DNA of the CDR3 is TGTGCCTTACAAATATCGCAGTATTTT. Full variable domain (remainder filled in from reference TRBV30 and TRBJ2-3): SQTIHQWPATLVQPVGSPLSLECTVEGTSNPNLYWYRQAAGRGLQLLFYSVGIGQISSEVPQNLSASRPQDRQFILSSKKLLLSDSGFYLCALQISQYFGPGTRLTVL.

This clone was counted a single time. The chain recombines TRBV7-2 with TRBJ1-1, with D possibly TRBD1 on 5 matching bases. Between the trimmed V and J ends, which lost 4 bases and 1 base, there was a span of 13 bases. The germline V gene has CDR1 SGHTA and CDR2 FQGNSA. CDR3 size: 15 residues. The CDR3 DNA sequence: TGTGCCAGCAGCTCGCTAGGGGTGGGGAACACTGAAGCTTTCTTT. Translation gives CASSSLGVGNTEAFF.

This clone came up once. V is TRBV30 and J is TRBJ1-3, with TRBD1 matching over 8 bases. The CDR3 extends over 14 amino acids. Germline V gene sequence: CDR1 GTSNPN, CDR2 SVGIG (reference sequence). V gave up 5 bases and J gave up 5 bases; unmatched junction bases: 8. The CDR3 DNA is TGTGCCTGGGATAGGACAGGGACGAGAAACACCATATATTTT. This sequence encodes CAWDRTGTRNTIYF.

V is TRBV5-1 and J is TRBJ2-5; 8 positions agree with TRBD1. Germline V gene lookup returns CDR1 SGHRS and CDR2 YFSETQ. V lost 0 bases and J lost 5; bases outside the gene matches: 6. The CDR3 runs to 15 residues. The CDR3 reads CASSLDSRGRETQYF. CDR3 coding DNA: TGCGCCAGCAGCTTGGATTCCAGGGGGCGGGAGACCCAGTACTTC.

The chain uses TRBV6-5 and TRBJ1-1, with D unresolved. Trimming left V 4 bases short and J 1 base short, with 7 bases between. The CDR3 has 13 amino acids. The germline V gene has CDR1 MNHEY and CDR2 SVGAGI. The CDR3 DNA follows: TGTGCCAGCAGTTTCGACAAGAACACTGAAGCTTTCTTT. It translates to CASSFDKNTEAFF.

Only a few counts were recorded for this clone. The chain uses TRBV7-8 and TRBJ1-4, with 10 bases identical to TRBD1. The germline V gene has CDR1 SGHVS and CDR2 FQNEAQ. Losses at the gene ends were 2 bases for V and 7 bases for J; bases not matched to a gene: 1. The CDR3 spans 14 residues. The CDR3 reads CASSLRDRGEKLFF. Written as DNA, the CDR3 is TGTGCCAGCAGCTTACGGGACAGGGGTGAAAAACTGTTTTTT.

This clone was found once. The chain carries TRBV18 and TRBJ2-3, with D possibly matching TRBD2 (6 bases). With 4 bases removed from V and 1 base from J, the gap between germline ends came to 15 bases. This CDR3 comprises 16 residues. Per the germline V gene, CDR1 is KGHSH and CDR2 is LQKENI. Written as DNA, the CDR3 is TGTGCCAGCTCACTCGTTGGGGGGAGCGGCACAGATACGCAGTATTTT. Protein: CASSLVGGSGTDTQYF.

The gene calls are TRBV14 and TRBJ1-5; D not certain. Trimming took off 1 base at V and 4 bases at J, with 5 bases between the two ends. The CDR3 covers 13 residues. CDR1 SGHDN and CDR2 FVKESK come from the germline V gene. The chain's CDR3 is CASSQAQNQPQHF. CDR3 in DNA: TGTGCCAGCAGCCAAGCCCAAAATCAGCCCCAGCATTTT.

V and J are TRBV7-6 and TRBJ1-2, with D possibly TRBD1 on 6 matching bases. From germline, CDR1 is SGHVS and CDR2 FNYEAQ. The CDR3 spans 14 residues. V dropped 1 base and J dropped 8 bases, with 14 bases sitting between them. This CDR3 is CASSLVLGARGYTF. DNA of the CDR3: TGTGCCAGCAGCTTAGTTTTGGGGGCGCGGGGCTACACCTTC. The full variable domain, rest sourced from reference TRBV7-6 and TRBJ1-2, is GAGVSQSPRYKVTKRGQDVALRCDPISGHVSLYWYRQALGQGPEFLTYFNYEAQQDKSGLPNDRFSAERPEGSISTLTIQRTEQRDSAMYRCASSLVLGARGYTFGSGTRLTVV.

Only a few counts were recorded for this clone. This sequence joins TRBV5-6 and TRBJ2-3; D not resolved. Germline V gene lookup returns CDR1 SGHDT and CDR2 YYEEEE. The CDR3 has 15 residues. Trimming cost V 4 bases and J 0 bases, with 12 bases left between them. CDR3 nucleotide sequence: TGTGCCAGCAGCCTCCCCCCCGGGAGCACAGATACGCAGTATTTT. Encoded protein: CASSLPPGSTDTQYF.